This is a list of T cell receptor beta chains from one sample in a study of graft-versus-host responses after intestinal transplantation. TCRdb's table, derived via immunoSEQ multiplex PCR, lists solely in-frame clones and lacks some. Here the sample spans 15,000 to 20,000 clones, roughly 33% being singletons. Sequences were derived from alloreactive CD4+ T cells from a mixed lymphocyte reaction culture, sampled before transplantation. The source of these receptors is a human patient who was an organ donor for intestinal transplantation. Both conserved end residues are part of each CDR3. Fields, in order: D gene, J gene, CDR3 length, clone size, V gene, CDR3 protein, CDR3 DNA. D genes are given only for firm matches. Not all rows give a size; the values are once, few, many and, for expanded clones, a class.

NA | TRBJ2-3 | 15 | few | TRBV28 | CASSLSGSHTDTQYF | TGTGCCAGCAGTTTATCAGGGTCCCACACAGATACGCAGTATTTT
NA | TRBJ2-5 | 13 | NA | TRBV6-5 | CASSYHPEETQYF | TGTGCCAGCAGTTACCATCCTGAGGAGACCCAGTACTTC
NA | TRBJ2-3 | 14 | NA | TRBV2 | CATSTGPGADTQYF | TGTGCCACCAGTACAGGTCCCGGGGCAGATACGCAGTATTTT
NA | TRBJ2-2 | 15 | medium-sized | TRBV6-6 | CASSPEGANTGELFF | TGTGCCAGCAGTCCCGAGGGAGCGAACACCGGGGAGCTGTTTTTT
NA | TRBJ2-3 | 16 | NA | TRBV7-6 | CASSLGLPGAADTQYF | TGTGCCAGCAGCCTCGGGCTTCCGGGAGCGGCAGATACGCAGTATTTT
NA | TRBJ1-4 | 14 | few | TRBV19 | CASSSEWFNEKLFF | TGTGCCAGTAGTTCCGAGTGGTTTAATGAAAAACTGTTTTTT
TRBD2 | TRBJ2-3 | 16 | NA | TRBV6-1 | CASSELADPSTDTQYF | TGTGCCAGCAGTGAGCTAGCGGACCCGAGCACAGATACGCAGTATTTT
NA | TRBJ2-2 | 15 | NA | TRBV6-6 | CASSLDGGDTGELFF | TGTGCCAGCAGTCTCGACGGAGGCGACACCGGGGAGCTGTTTTTT
NA | TRBJ2-7 | 14 | few | TRBV18 | CASSPFGKPYEQYF | TGTGCCAGCTCACCTTTCGGAAAACCCTACGAGCAGTACTTC
NA | TRBJ1-5 | 19 | few | TRBV21-1 | CASSKPNRPDRDGYQPQHF | TGTGCCAGCAGCAAACCCAACCGCCCGGACAGGGACGGGTATCAGCCCCAGCATTTT
NA | TRBJ2-1 | 12 | few | TRBV6-6 | CASSSQYNEQFF | TGTGCCAGCAGTTCCCAGTACAATGAGCAGTTCTTC
NA | TRBJ2-1 | 16 | NA | TRBV15 | CATSREWQWDYNEQFF | TGTGCCACCAGCAGAGAGTGGCAATGGGACTACAATGAGCAGTTCTTC
NA | TRBJ2-1 | 15 | NA | TRBV7-2 | CASSFSPGQHNEQFF | TGTGCCAGCAGCTTTTCCCCGGGACAACACAATGAGCAGTTCTTC
TRBD1 | TRBJ1-3 | 14 | medium-sized | TRBV6-5 | CACGQGGSGNTIYF | TGTGCCTGCGGACAGGGGGGCTCTGGAAACACCATATATTTT
NA | TRBJ2-2 | 15 | few | TRBV6-1 | CASSPIARVPGELFF | TGTGCCAGCAGCCCAATAGCCAGGGTACCCGGGGAGCTGTTTTTT
NA | TRBJ1-2 | 13 | NA | TRBV6-1 | CASMDPGPFSYTF | TGTGCCAGCATGGACCCGGGCCCTTTCAGCTACACCTTC
TRBD2 | TRBJ2-7 | 15 | NA | TRBV5-1 | CASSLERTSGKLQYF | TGCGCCAGCAGCTTGGAACGGACTAGCGGGAAATTGCAGTACTTC
NA | TRBJ1-2 | 13 | NA | TRBV6-1 | CASSETGPYGYTF | TGTGCCAGCAGTGAAACAGGGCCCTATGGCTACACCTTC
NA | TRBJ2-5 | 14 | NA | TRBV2 | CASIDHEGSGTQYF | TGTGCCAGCATAGACCATGAGGGCTCGGGGACCCAGTACTTC
NA | TRBJ2-7 | 13 | NA | TRBV6-1 | CASSLEFSYEQYF | TGTGCCAGCAGCCTGGAGTTCTCCTACGAGCAGTACTTC
TRBD2 | TRBJ2-1 | 15 | NA | TRBV6-8 | CASSELAGSYNEQFF | TGTGCCAGCAGTGAACTAGCGGGATCCTACAATGAGCAGTTCTTC
NA | TRBJ1-3 | 14 | medium-sized | TRBV19 | CASRVFYSGNTIYF | TGTGCCAGTAGGGTATTCTACTCTGGAAACACCATATATTTT
TRBD1 | TRBJ1-5 | 14 | NA | TRBV19 | CASSSSGGYQPQHF | TGTGCCAGTAGTTCATCAGGGGGCTATCAGCCCCAGCATTTT
TRBD1 | TRBJ2-7 | 13 | medium-sized | TRBV29-1 | CSVPGQGALEQYF | TGCAGCGTACCGGGACAGGGGGCACTCGAGCAGTACTTC
NA | TRBJ1-1 | 11 | medium-sized | TRBV5-1 | CASSLGSEAFF | TGCGCCAGCAGCTTGGGAAGTGAAGCTTTCTTT
TRBD2 | TRBJ2-7 | 15 | NA | TRBV4-2 | CASSQRTSILPEQYF | TGTGCCAGCAGCCAGAGGACTAGCATCTTACCCGAGCAGTACTTC
NA | TRBJ2-1 | 16 | NA | TRBV30 | CAWAWGGVSSYNEQFF | TGTGCCTGGGCCTGGGGGGGCGTAAGCTCCTACAATGAGCAGTTCTTC
NA | TRBJ2-1 | 17 | NA | TRBV30 | CAWSLHGLIQSDNEQFF | TGTGCCTGGAGTCTGCACGGTCTCATTCAATCCGACAATGAGCAGTTCTTC
NA | TRBJ2-7 | 12 | few | TRBV25-1 | CASSEAGYEQYF | TGTGCCAGCAGTGAGGCAGGGTACGAGCAGTACTTC
NA | TRBJ2-7 | 15 | NA | TRBV7-2 | CASSSQVGPSYEQYF | TGTGCCAGCAGCTCCCAAGTGGGGCCCTCCTACGAGCAGTACTTC
TRBD1 | TRBJ2-3 | 14 | few | TRBV10-3 | CAIRGTGGADTQYF | TGTGCCATCAGGGGGACAGGGGGTGCAGATACGCAGTATTTT
TRBD2 | TRBJ2-5 | 15 | NA | TRBV18 | CASSPRTSGRETQYF | TGTGCCAGCTCACCGCGGACTAGCGGGAGGGAGACCCAGTACTTC
TRBD2 | TRBJ2-3 | 16 | NA | TRBV25-1 | CASSDQLAGLTDTQYF | TGTGCCAGCAGTGATCAACTAGCGGGACTCACAGATACGCAGTATTTT
NA | TRBJ2-5 | 12 | medium-sized | TRBV2 | CASSGFQETQYF | TGTGCCAGCAGTGGATTCCAAGAGACCCAGTACTTC